These T cell receptor beta chains were read from a single sample in a study of cytomegalovirus exposure and HLA in healthy donors. TCRdb's copy holds only in-frame clones and misses some; the assay was immunoSEQ multiplex PCR. This repertoire shows about 100,000 clones, around three quarters found once; its top ten account for around 5%. Sequencing used PBMCs. The receptors shown here come from a woman aged 18-29 years in good health and CMV-seropositive. CDR3s include the opening cysteine and the closing phenylalanine or tryptophan. A D gene is named only where the DNA matches it firmly. The size of a clone is reported for some rows only, either as once, few or many, or as a class for expanded clones.

D	J	size	V	DNA	CDR3
-	TRBJ1-4	-	TRBV5-6	TGTGCCAGCAGCATGGACATGGAAAAACTGTTTTTT	CASSMDMEKLFF
TRBD1	TRBJ1-1	-	TRBV6-1	TGTGCCAGCAGGGACAGGGCTATGAACACTGAAGCTTTCTTT	CASRDRAMNTEAFF
TRBD2	TRBJ2-1	once	TRBV11-2	TGTGCCAGCAGCCTCAGCGCAGCGGGAGGGCACAATGAGCAGTTCTTC	CASSLSAAGGHNEQFF
TRBD1	TRBJ1-5	-	TRBV6-6	TGTGCCAGCAGTACTAAGGGACAGAAGAATCAGCCCCAGCATTTT	CASSTKGQKNQPQHF
-	TRBJ1-5	-	TRBV6-1	TGTGCCAGCAGTGAAGCGACAGCTAGCAATCAGCCCCAGCATTTT	CASSEATASNQPQHF
-	TRBJ2-3	-	TRBV19	TGTGCCAGTAGTGAGGTAGCCCAAGGTACGCAGTATTTT	CASSEVAQGTQYF
TRBD2	TRBJ2-7	-	TRBV5-6	TGTGCCAGCAGCTTGGTGGGCCTAGCGGGAGACTACGAGCAGTACTTC	CASSLVGLAGDYEQYF
TRBD2	TRBJ2-7	-	TRBV29-1	TGCAGCGTTAGGGGACTAGTCGGTGAGCAGTACTTC	CSVRGLVGEQYF
-	TRBJ2-1	few	TRBV19	TGTGCCAGTAGTTTCCACGGGACTCAACTTCGGGAGCAGTTCTTC	CASSFHGTQLREQFF
-	TRBJ2-7	-	TRBV28	TGTGCCAGCAGTACTATTGGCGGGACCAATGACGAGCAGTACTTC	CASSTIGGTNDEQYF
TRBD2	TRBJ2-7	-	TRBV5-4	TGTGCCAGCAGCTTGAGGGGACTAGCGGGAGGGGTCTCCTACGAGCAGTACTTC	CASSLRGLAGGVSYEQYF
-	TRBJ1-1	-	TRBV2	TGTGCCAGCAGTGAAGACCCGGCGGCGAACACTGAAGCTTTCTTT	CASSEDPAANTEAFF
TRBD1	TRBJ1-1	-	TRBV10-1	TGCGCCAGCAGCAGGACAGGGCGAACTGAAGCTTTCTTT	CASSRTGRTEAFF
TRBD1	TRBJ1-5	few	TRBV6-1	TGTGCCAGCAGTGAACCGGGACAGGGCGGGCAGCCCCAGCATTTT	CASSEPGQGGQPQHF
TRBD1	TRBJ2-5	-	TRBV29-1	TGCAGCGTACCCTCAGGACAGGGATTGGGTGAGACCCAGTACTTC	CSVPSGQGLGETQYF
-	TRBJ1-1	-	TRBV10-3	TGTGCCATCAGTGAGGGGGGCGGCACTGAAGCTTTCTTT	CAISEGGGTEAFF
-	TRBJ1-1	-	TRBV10-3	TGTGCCATCAGGGAACACCTCCAGGGGACTGAAGCTTTCTTT	CAIREHLQGTEAFF
-	TRBJ2-2	-	TRBV29-1	TGCAGCGCCGGTGCTGATAACACCGGGGAGCTGTTTTTT	CSAGADNTGELFF
TRBD2	TRBJ2-1	-	TRBV5-1	TGCGCCAGCAGCTTAGTTGCGGGAGTGCAAGGGAATGAGCAGTTCTTC	CASSLVAGVQGNEQFF
TRBD1	TRBJ1-2	-	TRBV18	TGTGCCAGCTCAAACGACAGGGCCACCTATGGCTACACCTTC	CASSNDRATYGYTF
TRBD1	TRBJ1-5	-	TRBV10-3	TGTGCCATCAGTGAGTTACAGGGGGCCGGCAATCAGCCCCAGCATTTT	CAISELQGAGNQPQHF